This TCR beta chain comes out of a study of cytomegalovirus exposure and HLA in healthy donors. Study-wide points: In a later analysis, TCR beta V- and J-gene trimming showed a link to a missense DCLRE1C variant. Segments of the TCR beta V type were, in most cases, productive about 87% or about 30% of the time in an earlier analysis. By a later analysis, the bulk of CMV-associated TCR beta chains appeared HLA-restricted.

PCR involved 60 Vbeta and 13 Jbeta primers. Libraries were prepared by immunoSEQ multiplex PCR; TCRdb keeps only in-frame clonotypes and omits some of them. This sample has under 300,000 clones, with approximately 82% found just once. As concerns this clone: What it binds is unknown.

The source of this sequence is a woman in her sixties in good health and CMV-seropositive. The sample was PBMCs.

CDR3 in DNA: TGTGCCAGCAGCCAAGATCTGTGGACAGGGTTTTTCTTT. This codes for CASSQDLWTGFFF. The V gene is TRBV14, the J gene TRBJ1-1; TRBD1 matches 8 bases. This CDR3 is 13 amino acids long. Trimming cost V 0 bases and J 13 bases; bases outside gene matches: 7. Germline V lookup: CDR1 SGHDN, CDR2 FVKESK.